These 14 T cell receptor beta chains were sequenced from one sample in a study of patients and donors after allogeneic stem cell transplantation. TCRdb processed the RT-PCR reads anew with MiXCR; each CDR3 protein has one entry. This table has fewer than 25,000 distinct CDR3 sequences, about 30% appearing once. The sequenced sample was blood, either unsorted or a sorted T cell fraction (not recorded which). The receptors shown here come from a human donor who was either an allogeneic HSCT recipient or a stem cell or donor lymphocyte infusion donor (not recorded which). It is not recorded whose cells these are; they may come from a transplant donor.

In this sample, this clonotype turned up many times. V and J are TRBV9 and TRBJ1-6, with a tentative D call TRBD1 (5 bases). Looked up from germline, CDR1 is SGDLS and CDR2 is YYNGEE. The CDR3 has 15 residues. Trimming removed 4 bases at V and 7 bases at J, with 15 bases between. The CDR3 DNA sequence: TGTGCCAGCAGCCCCTTGAGGGGACCCAATTCACCCCTCCACTTT. It codes for CASSPLRGPNSPLHF.

This chain connects TRBV7-8 to TRBJ1-5; D unclear. The CDR3 is 15 residues long. V shed 3 bases and J shed 2 bases, with 11 bases lying between them. Germline loops: CDR1 SGHVS, CDR2 FQNEAQ. The CDR3 DNA reads TGTGCCAGCAGCTTGGGGAAGGTAGGCAATCAGCCCCAGCATTTT. This gives the protein CASSLGKVGNQPQHF.

This clonotype has ten or more counts. V is TRBV29-1 and J is TRBJ1-1; D gene uncertain. Between the trimmed V and J ends, which lost 7 bases and 0 bases, there was a span of 15 bases. The length of the CDR3 is 14 residues. Looked up from germline, CDR1 is SQVTM and CDR2 is ANQGSEA. In DNA, the CDR3 is TGCAGCGCCAACAGCGGACGCATGAACACTGAAGCTTTCTTT. Protein sequence: CSANSGRMNTEAFF.

This clonotype was counted between two and nine times. The rearrangement uses TRBV6-6 and TRBJ1-1; 8 nucleotides line up with TRBD1. The CDR3 runs 15 residues. Germline values: CDR1 MNHNY, CDR2 SVGAGI (reference sequence). J was trimmed by 5 bases and V by 4 bases; bases with no gene match: 9. Here the CDR3 reads CASSSPDRVGTEAFF. CDR3 sequence (DNA): TGTGCCAGCAGTTCCCCGGACAGGGTGGGAACTGAAGCTTTCTTT.

The genes are TRBV6-1 and TRBJ2-7; possibly TRBD1 for D (6 bases). Germline values: CDR1 MNHNS, CDR2 SASEGT. V lost 4 bases and J 2 bases, leaving 9 bases between the germline ends. This CDR3 spans 13 amino acids. CDR3 nucleotide sequence: TGTGCCAGCAGTGCGACAGGAACCTACGAGCAGTACTTC. It specifies CASSATGTYEQYF.

The table lists this clonotype with many counts. The chain is built from TRBV20-1 and TRBJ1-2; 7 bases align to TRBD1. The CDR3 runs 15 residues. Germline assignment: CDR1 DFQATT and CDR2 SNEGSKA (reference sequence). The V gene end was trimmed by 6 bases and the J gene end by 6 bases; junction bases not matched to a gene: 16. The DNA for the CDR3 is TGCAGTGCCACGGACAGGAGGGTTTTAAGGGATGGCTACACCTTC. As protein: CSATDRRVLRDGYTF.

The rearrangement uses TRBV7-3 and TRBJ2-1; a weak D match, TRBD2 (5 bases). From germline, CDR1 is SGHTA and CDR2 FQGTGA. Trimming removed 5 bases from V and 4 bases from J, with 12 bases in between. This CDR3 is 14 amino acids long. The CDR3 loop reads CASSRSGGYNEQFF. The CDR3 bases are TGTGCCAGCAGCCGCTCAGGAGGATACAATGAGCAGTTCTTC.

This clonotype was seen a handful of times. The V call is TRBV7-9, the J call TRBJ2-3, with 9 nucleotides matching TRBD1. The CDR3 runs 14 residues. CDR1 and CDR2 from the germline V gene are SEHNR and FQNEAQ (reference sequence). V lost 4 bases to trimming and J lost 3 bases; unmatched junction nucleotides: 2. CDR3 region: CASSSGQGTDTQYF. The CDR3 nucleotides are TGTGCCAGCAGCTCGGGACAGGGAACAGATACGCAGTATTTT.

This chain connects TRBV5-1 to TRBJ1-2; the D is unclear. V dropped 2 bases and J dropped 3 bases, with 8 bases sitting between them. CDR3 length: 13 amino acids. Germline loops: CDR1 SGHRS, CDR2 YFSETQ. This CDR3 is CASSFGGDYGYTF. The CDR3 DNA reads TGCGCCAGCAGCTTTGGCGGGGACTATGGCTACACCTTC.

J is TRBJ2-1 and V is TRBV6-6; possibly TRBD2 for D (5 bases). The CDR3 contains 13 residues. Germline V gene lookup returns CDR1 MNHNY and CDR2 SVGAGI (reference sequence). V shed 1 base and J shed 9 bases, with 10 bases lying between them. For the CDR3, the DNA is TGTGCCAGCAGTTACTTCGACGGGGTTGAGCAGTTCTTC. Translating it yields CASSYFDGVEQFF.

This chain links TRBV20-1 with TRBJ1-6, with 7 bases fitting TRBD1. The CDR3 sequence is 13 residues long. The germline gives CDR1 DFQATT, CDR2 SNEGSKA (reference sequence). Trimming took 6 bases from V and 5 from J; bases not matched to a gene: 4. The CDR3 reads CSADRVHNSPLHF. The CDR3 coding sequence is TGCAGTGCCGACAGGGTTCATAATTCACCCCTCCACTTT.

The chain links TRBV12-3 or TRBV12-4 to TRBJ1-5; 9 positions agree with TRBD1. Trimming at V came to 6 bases and at J to 7 bases, leaving 4 bases not matched to a gene. This CDR3 region has 13 residues. The CDR3: CASRGTGQQPQHF. The DNA for the CDR3 is TGTGCCAGCAGAGGGACAGGGCAACAGCCCCAGCATTTT.

The rearrangement joins TRBV5-1 to TRBJ1-6, with D perhaps matching TRBD1 (6 bases). V was trimmed by 4 bases and J by 7 bases, leaving 21 bases between them. Germline CDR1 reads SGHRS; CDR2 reads YFSETQ. This CDR3 is built from 17 residues. CDR3 in amino acids: CASSLGGGPGGNSPLHF. For the CDR3, the DNA is TGCGCCAGCAGCCTCGGCGGGGGGCCAGGTGGAAATTCACCCCTCCACTTT.

V usage is TRBV9 and J usage is TRBJ1-1; 11 positions match TRBD1. Germline V gene data show CDR1 as SGDLS and CDR2 as YYNGEE. Trimming at V came to 4 bases and at J to 7 bases, leaving 9 bases not matched to a gene. The CDR3 is 15 amino acids. CDR3 DNA sequence: TGTGCCAGCAGCCTTGGACAGGGGGCGCACAGTGAAGCTTTCTTT. Protein product: CASSLGQGAHSEAFF.